One and the same sample provided the 11 T cell receptor beta chains below, sequenced in a study of cytomegalovirus exposure and HLA in healthy donors. The PCR used 60 Vbeta and 13 Jbeta primers. Sequencing was performed with immunoSEQ multiplex PCR; in TCRdb, only in-frame clones are kept and a portion is missing. The sample has about 140,000 clones, less than 9.5% seen once. The sample taken for sequencing was PBMCs. These receptors were taken from a male donor in good health and CMV-seronegative.

This clone occurred a few times. This chain links TRBV29-1 with TRBJ2-2, with TRBD2 matching 8 bases. The CDR3 extends over 14 amino acids. With 6 bases clipped from V and 4 bases from J, the junction kept 7 bases outside the gene matches. The germline V gene encodes CDR1 SQVTM and CDR2 ANQGSEA. CDR3 sequence reads: CSVAGVRGTGELFF. CDR3 sequence (DNA): TGCAGCGTAGCGGGGGTGAGGGGCACCGGGGAGCTGTTTTTT.

The V gene is TRBV5-4, the J gene TRBJ1-1; no reliable D call. V gave up 2 bases and J gave up 1 base, with 15 bases separating them. The V gene's germline CDR1 is SGHNT and CDR2 YYREEE (reference sequence). CDR3 length equals 16 residues. The CDR3 sequence: CASSFEITRSNTEAFF. The CDR3 coding sequence is TGTGCCAGCAGCTTTGAAATTACGCGGTCGAACACTGAAGCTTTCTTT.

V is TRBV5-1 and J is TRBJ2-1; 11 bases map to TRBD2. This CDR3 contains 15 residues. Per germline, CDR1 SGHRS and CDR2 YFSETQ. Germline trimming cut 4 bases from V and 4 bases from J; bases unmatched to any gene: 4. CDR3 protein: CASSLSGGDYNEQFF. As DNA, the CDR3 is TGCGCCAGCAGCCTTAGCGGGGGGGATTACAATGAGCAGTTCTTC.

CDR3 in amino acids: CASSQGLPPFQETQYF. Here the CDR3 DNA reads TGCGCCAGCAGCCAGGGGCTCCCCCCCTTCCAAGAGACCCAGTACTTC. The chain carries TRBV4-1 and TRBJ2-5, with D possibly matching TRBD1 (5 bases). Per the germline V gene, CDR1 is MGHRA and CDR2 is YSYEKL. Trimming cost V 3 bases and J 1 base, with 15 bases left between them. The CDR3 totals 16 residues.

The genes are TRBV7-3 and TRBJ2-2, with D possibly being TRBD1 (6 bases). The CDR3 is 18 amino acids. The V end was cut by 0 bases, the J end by 3 bases, with 17 bases between. Germline lookup yields CDR1 SGHTA and CDR2 FQGTGA. The CDR3 protein is CASSLTYPGHPDTGELFF. CDR3 bases: TGTGCCAGCAGCTTAACGTATCCGGGACACCCGGACACCGGGGAGCTGTTTTTT.

In this sample, this clone turned up a few times. The chain recombines TRBV9 with TRBJ2-1; the match to TRBD2 covers 11 bases. The CDR3 extends over 16 amino acids. The germline V gene encodes CDR1 SGDLS and CDR2 YYNGEE. Trimming at V came to 3 bases and at J to 9 bases, leaving 11 bases not matched to a gene. The CDR3 DNA reads as TGTGCCAGCAGCGCGCGGGGACTAGCGGAGTCTGTTGAGCAGTTCTTC. Protein sequence: CASSARGLAESVEQFF. Full variable domain (remainder filled in from reference TRBV9 and TRBJ2-1): DSGVTQTPKHLITATGQRVTLRCSPRSGDLSVYWYQQSLDQGLQFLIQYYNGEERAKGNILERFSAQQFPDLHSELNLSSLELGDSALYFCASSARGLAESVEQFFGPGTRLTVL.

As to this clone: The sample carries other DNA sequences with the same CDR3. This chain links TRBV29-1 with TRBJ1-1; D gene uncertain. Germline-derived CDR1 and CDR2 are SQVTM and ANQGSEA. The CDR3 covers 15 residues. Trimming shortened V by 0 bases and J by 1 base, and 12 bases separated the two germline ends. As DNA, the CDR3 is TGCAGCGTTGAAGACGATCTAAGAGGGAACACTGAAGCTTTCTTT. It translates to CSVEDDLRGNTEAFF.

This clone was observed a few times. The J gene is TRBJ2-2, the V gene TRBV6-5; a possible D gene is TRBD2 (6 bases). Trimming cost V 6 bases and J 1 base, with 9 bases left between them. The length of the CDR3 is 14 residues. Germline CDR1 and CDR2: MNHEY and SVGAGI. In DNA form, the CDR3 reads TGTGCCAGCAGGCCGGGAGAGAACACCGGGGAGCTGTTTTTT. Protein: CASRPGENTGELFF.

Concerning this clone: One end of the junction fails to match germline, which may point to a read error. The chain uses TRBV7-2 and TRBJ1-5; D not resolved. The CDR3 extends over 14 amino acids. In germline, CDR1 is SGHTA, CDR2 FQGNSA. The chain's CDR3 is CASSPSASNQPQNF. CDR3 coding DNA: TGTGCCAGCAGTCCTTCGGCTAGCAATCAGCCCCAGAATTTT.

The V and J genes are TRBV7-9 and TRBJ2-2; 8 nucleotides agree with TRBD1. The CDR3 runs to 15 residues. V lost 5 bases and J lost 3; bases outside the gene matches: 5. Germline CDR1 is SEHNR and CDR2 is FQNEAQ (reference sequence). The CDR3 sequence: CASSPGQGDTGELFF. CDR3 bases: TGTGCCAGCAGCCCCGGACAGGGTGACACCGGGGAGCTGTTTTTT.

This clone turned up a few times. This chain links TRBV7-2 with TRBJ2-3; 9 positions agree with TRBD2. Germline-derived CDR1 and CDR2 are SGHTA and FQGNSA. With 1 base clipped from V and 7 bases from J, the junction kept 3 bases outside the gene matches. The CDR3 consists of 14 residues. The chain's CDR3 is CASSLGGTSNTQYF. DNA for the CDR3: TGTGCCAGCAGCTTAGGGGGGACTAGCAATACGCAGTATTTT.